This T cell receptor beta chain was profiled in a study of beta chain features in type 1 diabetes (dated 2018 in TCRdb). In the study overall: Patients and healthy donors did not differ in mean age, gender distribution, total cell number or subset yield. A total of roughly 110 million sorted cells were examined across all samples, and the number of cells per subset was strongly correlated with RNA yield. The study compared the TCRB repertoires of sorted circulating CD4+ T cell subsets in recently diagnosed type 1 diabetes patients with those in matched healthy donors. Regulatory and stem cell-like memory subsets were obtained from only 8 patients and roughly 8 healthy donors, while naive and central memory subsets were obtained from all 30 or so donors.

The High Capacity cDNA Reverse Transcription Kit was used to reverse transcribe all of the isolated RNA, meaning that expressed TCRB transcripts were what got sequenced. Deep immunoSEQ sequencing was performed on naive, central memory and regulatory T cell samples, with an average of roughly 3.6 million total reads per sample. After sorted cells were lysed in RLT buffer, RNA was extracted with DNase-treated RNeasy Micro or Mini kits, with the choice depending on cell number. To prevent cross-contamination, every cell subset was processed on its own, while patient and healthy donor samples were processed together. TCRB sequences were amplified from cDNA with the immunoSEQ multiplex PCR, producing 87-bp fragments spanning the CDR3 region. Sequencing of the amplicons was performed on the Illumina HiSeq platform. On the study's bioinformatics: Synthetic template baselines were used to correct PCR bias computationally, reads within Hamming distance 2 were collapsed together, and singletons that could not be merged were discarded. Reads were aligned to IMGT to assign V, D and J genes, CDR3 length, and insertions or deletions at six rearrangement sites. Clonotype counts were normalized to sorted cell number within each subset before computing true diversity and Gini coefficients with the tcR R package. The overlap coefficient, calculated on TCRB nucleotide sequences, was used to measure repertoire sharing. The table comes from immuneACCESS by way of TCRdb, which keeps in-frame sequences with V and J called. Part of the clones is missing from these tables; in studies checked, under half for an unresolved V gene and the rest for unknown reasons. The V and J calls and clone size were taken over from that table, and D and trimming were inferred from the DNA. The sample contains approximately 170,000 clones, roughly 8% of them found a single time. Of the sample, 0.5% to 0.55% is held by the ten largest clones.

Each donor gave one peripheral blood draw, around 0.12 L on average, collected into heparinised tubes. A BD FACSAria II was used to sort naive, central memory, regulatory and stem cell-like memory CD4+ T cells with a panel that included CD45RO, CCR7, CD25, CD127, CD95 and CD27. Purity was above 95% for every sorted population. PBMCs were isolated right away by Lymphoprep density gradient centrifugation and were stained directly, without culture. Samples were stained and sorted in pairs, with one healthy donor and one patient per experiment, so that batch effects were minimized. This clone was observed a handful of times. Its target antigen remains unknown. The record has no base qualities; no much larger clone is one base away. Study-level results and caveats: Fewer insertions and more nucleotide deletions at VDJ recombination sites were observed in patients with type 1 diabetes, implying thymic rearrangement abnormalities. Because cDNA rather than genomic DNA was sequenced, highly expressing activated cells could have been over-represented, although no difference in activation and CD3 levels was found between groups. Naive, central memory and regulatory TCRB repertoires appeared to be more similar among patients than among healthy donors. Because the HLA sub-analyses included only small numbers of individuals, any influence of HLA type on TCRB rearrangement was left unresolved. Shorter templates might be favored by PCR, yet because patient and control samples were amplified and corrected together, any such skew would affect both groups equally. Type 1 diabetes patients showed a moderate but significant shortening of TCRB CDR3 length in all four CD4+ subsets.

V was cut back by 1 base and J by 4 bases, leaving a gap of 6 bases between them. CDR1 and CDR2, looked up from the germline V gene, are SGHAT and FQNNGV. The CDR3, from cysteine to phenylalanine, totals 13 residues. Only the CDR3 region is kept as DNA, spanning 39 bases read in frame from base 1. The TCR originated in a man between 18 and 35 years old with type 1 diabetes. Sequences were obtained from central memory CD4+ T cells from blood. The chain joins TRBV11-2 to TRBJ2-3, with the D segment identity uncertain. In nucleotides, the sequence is TGTGCCAGCAGCTTAGTTCAGGCAGATACGCAGTATTTT. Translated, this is CASSLVQADTQYF. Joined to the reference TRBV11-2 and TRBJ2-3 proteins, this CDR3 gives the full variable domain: EAGVAQSPRYKIIEKRQSVAFWCNPISGHATLYWYQQILGQGPKLLIQFQNNGVVDDSQLPKDRFSAERLKGVDSTLKIQPAKLEDSAVYLCASSLVQADTQYFGPGTRLTVL.